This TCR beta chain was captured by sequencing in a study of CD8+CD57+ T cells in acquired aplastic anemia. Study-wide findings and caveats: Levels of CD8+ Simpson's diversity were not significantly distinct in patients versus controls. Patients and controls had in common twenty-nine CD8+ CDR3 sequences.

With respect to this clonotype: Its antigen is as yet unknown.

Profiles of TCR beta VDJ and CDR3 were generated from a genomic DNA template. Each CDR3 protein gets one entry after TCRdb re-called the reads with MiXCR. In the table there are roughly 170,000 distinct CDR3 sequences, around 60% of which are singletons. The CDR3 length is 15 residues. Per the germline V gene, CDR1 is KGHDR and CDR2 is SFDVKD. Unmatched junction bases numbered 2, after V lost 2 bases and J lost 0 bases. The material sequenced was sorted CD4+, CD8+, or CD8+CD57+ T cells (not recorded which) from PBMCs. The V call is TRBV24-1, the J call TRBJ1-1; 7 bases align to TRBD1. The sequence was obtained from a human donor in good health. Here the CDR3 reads CATSDWTGLNTEAFF. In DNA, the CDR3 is TGTGCCACCAGTGATTGGACAGGTTTGAACACTGAAGCTTTCTTT.